These 13 T cell receptor beta chains share one sample of origin, sequenced in a study of cytomegalovirus exposure and HLA in healthy donors. Some clones are missing from TCRdb's copy, which holds only in-frame ones; the method was immunoSEQ multiplex PCR. The table includes just under 75,000 clones, roughly 94% detected once. The specimen was PBMCs. All receptors derive from a young woman in good health and CMV-seropositive.

The J gene is TRBJ2-7, the V gene TRBV5-1, with a tentative D call TRBD2 (6 bases). Trimming removed 0 bases at V and 3 bases at J, with 10 bases between. The CDR3 length is 14 residues. CDR1 SGHRS and CDR2 YFSETQ come from the germline V gene. In nucleotides, the CDR3 is TGCGCCAGCAGCTTGGAACTAGCCTACTACGAGCAGTACTTC. Its translation is CASSLELAYYEQYF.

The rearrangement joins TRBV29-1 to TRBJ1-1; TRBD1 matches 11 bases. The CDR3 covers 14 residues. CDR1 is SQVTM and CDR2 is ANQGSEA in the germline V gene. V was pared by 4 bases and J by 0 bases, with 1 base of the junction left unmatched. The CDR3 bases are TGCAGCGTTGGGGACAGGGGGATGAACACTGAAGCTTTCTTT. This encodes CSVGDRGMNTEAFF. Variable domain in full (rest from reference TRBV29-1 and TRBJ1-1): SAVISQKPSRDICQRGTSLTIQCQVDSQVTMMFWYRQQPGQSLTLIATANQGSEATYESGFVIDKFPISRPNLTFSTLTVSNMSPEDSSIYLCSVGDRGMNTEAFFGQGTRLTVV.

The rearrangement joins TRBV7-6 to TRBJ2-2; TRBD2 matches at 9 bases. V lost 8 bases, J lost 0 bases, and 10 bases stayed unmatched. The CDR3 loop spans 17 amino acids. Germline CDR1 and CDR2: SGHVS and FNYEAQ. The DNA of the CDR3 is TGTGCCAGCGGGGTCCTAGCGGGGCTGTCGAACACCGGGGAGCTGTTTTTT. Amino acid sequence: CASGVLAGLSNTGELFF. Filled out from reference TRBV7-6 and TRBJ2-2, the complete variable domain reads GAGVSQSPRYKVTKRGQDVALRCDPISGHVSLYWYRQALGQGPEFLTYFNYEAQQDKSGLPNDRFSAERPEGSISTLTIQRTEQRDSAMYRCASGVLAGLSNTGELFFGEGSRLTVL.

The chain employs TRBV10-2 and TRBJ2-2; D uncertain. Trimming pared 7 bases from V and 2 bases from J, leaving 11 bases between. Germline values: CDR1 WSHSY, CDR2 SAAADI. The CDR3 spans 14 residues. In DNA form, the CDR3 reads TGCGCCAGCAAGGAGCGTGCCAACACCGGGGAGCTGTTTTTT. This sequence encodes CASKERANTGELFF.

A note on this clone: The sample carries other DNA sequences with the same CDR3. The V and J genes are TRBV6-1 and TRBJ1-2, with D unclear. The CDR3 contains 11 residues. Germline loops: CDR1 MNHNS, CDR2 SASEGT. Deletions cut 4 bases from V and 4 bases from J, with 4 bases between. CDR3 sequence (DNA): TGTGCCAGCAGTGCGGGCTATGGCTACACCTTC. It specifies CASSAGYGYTF.

The V call is TRBV7-8, the J call TRBJ2-1; 12 bases line up with TRBD2. Germline CDR1 reads SGHVS; CDR2 reads FQNEAQ. This CDR3 is built from 17 residues. V dropped 2 bases and J dropped 4; count of bases not matched to a gene: 6. The CDR3 DNA reads as TGTGCCAGCAGCTTACGACTAGCGGGAGAAAGGTACAATGAGCAGTTCTTC. Translation: CASSLRLAGERYNEQFF.

The chain has TRBV6-5 and TRBJ2-7; 8 bases fit TRBD1. This CDR3 is built from 15 residues. Germline V CDR1 and CDR2: MNHEY, SVGAGI. The V and J ends lost 6 bases and 0 bases, in that order; junction bases with no gene match: 7. This CDR3 reads CASRRSGQGSYEQYF. The CDR3 DNA reads as TGTGCCAGCAGGCGATCAGGACAGGGCTCCTACGAGCAGTACTTC.

The chain combines TRBV4-1 with TRBJ1-2; 8 nucleotides match TRBD1. The CDR3 runs 14 residues. Trimming cost V 5 bases and J 6 bases; bases outside gene matches: 8. Germline-derived CDR1 and CDR2 are MGHRA and YSYEKL. CDR3 sequence: CASSERQGWNGYTF. CDR3 DNA sequence: TGCGCCAGCAGCGAGCGACAGGGGTGGAATGGCTACACCTTC.

This rearrangement joins TRBV2 to TRBJ1-2, with D maybe TRBD1 (6 bases). There are 12 residues in the CDR3. V lost 1 base and J lost 7, with 7 bases in between. Germline V CDR1 and CDR2: SNHLY, FYNNEI. CDR3 in DNA: TGTGCCAGCAGTGAAGGGGGGCTTGGCTACACCTTC. This codes for CASSEGGLGYTF.

The rearrangement uses TRBV27 and TRBJ1-5; no clear D gene. Trimming took 6 bases from V and 5 from J, leaving 11 bases between them. Germline V gene data show CDR1 as MNHEY and CDR2 as SMNVEV (reference sequence). The CDR3 runs 13 residues. The CDR3 is CASSPGWHQPQHF. The CDR3 DNA reads as TGTGCCAGCAGCCCCGGGTGGCATCAGCCCCAGCATTTT.

This chain joins TRBV6-5 and TRBJ2-2, with 7 bases fitting TRBD1. The CDR3 runs to 15 residues. Germline V gene data show CDR1 as MNHEY and CDR2 as SVGAGI. With V trimmed by 6 bases and J by 4 bases, 8 bases remained unmatched. CDR3 coding DNA: TGTGCCAGCAGACAACCGGGACAGATCACCGGGGAGCTGTTTTTT. Amino acids: CASRQPGQITGELFF.

The chain recombines TRBV25-1 with TRBJ1-1; 7 bases match TRBD1. Germline values: CDR1 MGHDK, CDR2 SYGVNS. Unmatched junction bases numbered 7, after V lost 6 bases and J lost 3 bases. The CDR3 covers 14 residues. CDR3 region: CASRETGRYTEAFF. The CDR3 DNA reads as TGTGCCAGCAGAGAGACAGGGAGATACACTGAAGCTTTCTTT. Using reference TRBV25-1 and TRBJ1-1 for the parts outside the CDR3, the full variable domain is EADIYQTPRYLVIGTGKKITLECSQTMGHDKMYWYQQDPGMELHLIHYSYGVNSTEKGDLSSESTVSRIRTEHFPLTLESARPSHTSQYLCASRETGRYTEAFFGQGTRLTVV.

The rearrangement joins TRBV6-6 to TRBJ2-1, with TRBD1 matching over 8 bases. Trimming cost V 2 bases and J 7 bases; bases outside gene matches: 10. Germline CDR1 MNHNY, CDR2 SVGAGI (reference sequence). CDR3 length equals 16 residues. The CDR3 region is CASSYPTGAVGNEQFF. Here the CDR3 DNA reads TGTGCCAGCAGTTACCCGACAGGGGCCGTAGGGAATGAGCAGTTCTTC.